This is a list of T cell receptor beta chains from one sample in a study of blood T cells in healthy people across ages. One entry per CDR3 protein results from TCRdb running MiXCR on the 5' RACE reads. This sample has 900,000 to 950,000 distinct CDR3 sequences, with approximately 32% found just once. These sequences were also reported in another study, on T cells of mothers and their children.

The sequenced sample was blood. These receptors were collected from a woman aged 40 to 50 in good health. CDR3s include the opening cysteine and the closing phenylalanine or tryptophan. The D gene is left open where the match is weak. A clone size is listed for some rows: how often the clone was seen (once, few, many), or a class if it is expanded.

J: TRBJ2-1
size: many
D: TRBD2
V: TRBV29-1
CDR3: CGIAGGLWNEQFF

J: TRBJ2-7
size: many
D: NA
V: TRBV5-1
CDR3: CASSTSGSYEQYF

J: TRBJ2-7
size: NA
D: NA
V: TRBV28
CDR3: CASSSLGDGSHEQYF

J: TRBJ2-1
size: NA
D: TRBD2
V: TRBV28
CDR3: CASLPGLAGGYNEQFF

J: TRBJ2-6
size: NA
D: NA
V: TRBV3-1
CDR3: CASSQMASGANVLTF

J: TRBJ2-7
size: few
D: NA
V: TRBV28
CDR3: CASSSTTAYEQYF

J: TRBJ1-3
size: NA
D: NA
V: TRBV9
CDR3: CASSAGTVSGNTIYF

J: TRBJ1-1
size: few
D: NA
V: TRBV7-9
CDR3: CANQAEYSEAFF

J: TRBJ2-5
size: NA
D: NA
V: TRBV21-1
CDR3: CASIPTGDRGLIGQTQYF

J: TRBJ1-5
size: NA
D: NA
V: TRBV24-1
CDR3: CATSDQGRDSRPQHF

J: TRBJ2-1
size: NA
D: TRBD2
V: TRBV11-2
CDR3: CASTSEAGGMDEQFF

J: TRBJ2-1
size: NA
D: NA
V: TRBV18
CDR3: CASSSGVAPKQFF

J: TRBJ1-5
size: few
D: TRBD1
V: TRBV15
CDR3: CATSRTRQGGQPQHF

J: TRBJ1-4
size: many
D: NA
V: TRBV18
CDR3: CASSPRPGADEKLFF

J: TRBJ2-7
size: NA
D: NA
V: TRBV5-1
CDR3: CASSLGTDFSYEQYF

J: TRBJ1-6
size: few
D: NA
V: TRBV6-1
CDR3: CASSSYTSSYNSPLHF

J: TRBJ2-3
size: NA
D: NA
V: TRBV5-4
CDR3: CASSHSWSADTQYF

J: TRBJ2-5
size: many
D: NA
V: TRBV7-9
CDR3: CASSLMAVRETQYF

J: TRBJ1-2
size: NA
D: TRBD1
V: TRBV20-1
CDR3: CSASSGQGKSCGYTF

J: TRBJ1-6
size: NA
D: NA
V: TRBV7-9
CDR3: CASSLAGAYNSPLHF

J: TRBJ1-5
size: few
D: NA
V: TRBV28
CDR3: CASSLNLAWGGAGNQPQHF

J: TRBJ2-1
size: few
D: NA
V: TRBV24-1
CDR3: CATSDSSGTGLVNEQFF

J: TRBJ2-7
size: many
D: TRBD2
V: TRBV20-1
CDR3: CSASRASGGYEQYF

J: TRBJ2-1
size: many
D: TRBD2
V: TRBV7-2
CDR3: CASSLASGGANEQFF

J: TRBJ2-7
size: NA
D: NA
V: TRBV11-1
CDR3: CASSLGQRRGQYF

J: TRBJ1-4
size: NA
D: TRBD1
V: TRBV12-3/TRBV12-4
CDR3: CASSLSRTGFDEKLFF

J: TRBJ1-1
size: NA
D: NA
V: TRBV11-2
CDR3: CASSLFPTVNTEAFF

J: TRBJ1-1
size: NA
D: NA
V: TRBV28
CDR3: CASSPSGGGNTEAFF

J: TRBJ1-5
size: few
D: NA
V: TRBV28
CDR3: CASSFRVGNQPQHF

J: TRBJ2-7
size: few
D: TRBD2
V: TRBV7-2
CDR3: CAGSLGDSGSGYEQYF

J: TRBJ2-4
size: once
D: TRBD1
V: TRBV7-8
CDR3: CASSFPGTEVYERYF

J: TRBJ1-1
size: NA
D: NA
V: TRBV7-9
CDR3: CASRPDYSSRAFF

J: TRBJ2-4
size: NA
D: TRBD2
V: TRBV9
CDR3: CASSLAGGAGEQYF

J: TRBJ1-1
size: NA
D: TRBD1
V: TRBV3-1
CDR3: CASSPEGQPTLNTEAFF

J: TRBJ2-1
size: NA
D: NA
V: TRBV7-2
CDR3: CASSRFGLSSYNEQFF

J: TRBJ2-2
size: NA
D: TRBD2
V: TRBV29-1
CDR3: CSAQSGGTGELFF

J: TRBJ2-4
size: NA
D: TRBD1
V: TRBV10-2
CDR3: CASRRTGDLGIQYF

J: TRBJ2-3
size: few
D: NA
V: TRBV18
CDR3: CASSQVQGGGGTQYF

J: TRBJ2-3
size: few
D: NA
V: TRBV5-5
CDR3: CASSQTYREDTQYF

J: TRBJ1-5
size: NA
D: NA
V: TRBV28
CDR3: CASSSTLAGNQPQHF

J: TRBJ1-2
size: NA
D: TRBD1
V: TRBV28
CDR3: CASSPLTGMSLYGYTF

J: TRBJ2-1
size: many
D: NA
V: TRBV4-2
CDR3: CASSQEGRGGNEQFF

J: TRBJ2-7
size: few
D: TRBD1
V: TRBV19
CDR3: CASSMRGQLYEQYF

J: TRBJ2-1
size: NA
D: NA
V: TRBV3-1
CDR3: CASSQVGEQFF

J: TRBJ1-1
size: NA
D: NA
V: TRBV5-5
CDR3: CASSGGTMNTEAFF

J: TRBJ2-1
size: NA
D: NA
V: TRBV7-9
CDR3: CASSSPGRGLPNEQFF

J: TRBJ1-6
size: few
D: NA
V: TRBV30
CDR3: CAWSDRSPSSPLHF

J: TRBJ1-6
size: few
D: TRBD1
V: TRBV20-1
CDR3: CSARDPTGADNSPLHF

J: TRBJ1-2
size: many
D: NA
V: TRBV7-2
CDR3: CASSSGGLLNYGYTF

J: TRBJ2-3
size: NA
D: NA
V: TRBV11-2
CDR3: CASSLDQGNTDTQYF

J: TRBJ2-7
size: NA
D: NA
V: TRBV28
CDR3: CASSPRTAETYEQYF

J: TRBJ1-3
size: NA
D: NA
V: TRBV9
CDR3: CASSPDVSGNTIYF

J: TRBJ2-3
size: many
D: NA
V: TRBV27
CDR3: CASSSQGGSDTQYF

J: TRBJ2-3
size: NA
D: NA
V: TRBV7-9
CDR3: CASSFGTGGSTDTQYF

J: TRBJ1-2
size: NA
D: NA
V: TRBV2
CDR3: CASRLAGDYGYTF

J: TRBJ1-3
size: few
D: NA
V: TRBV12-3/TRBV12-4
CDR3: CASSFQAGPGNTIYF